This T cell receptor (beta chain) originates from a study of identical twins. The study, taken as a whole, reports: Within cord blood, abundant beta clonotypes carried fewer insertions, but memory repertoires showed no such trend. Modelling approaches yielded underestimates of out-of-frame TCR alpha sharing between monozygotic twins. The authors drew conclusions from cross-sectional statistical analysis rather than following the same donors.

Germline CDR1 reads SGHVS; CDR2 reads FQNEAQ. With 1 base removed from V and 2 bases from J, the gap between germline ends came to 9 bases. The CDR3 length is 14 residues. Of note for this clonotype: Antigen specificity is unknown.

TCRdb called the 5' RACE reads again in MiXCR, with one record for every CDR3 protein. This sample has roughly 200,000 distinct CDR3 sequences, with around 6.8% found just once. These data also featured in a second study, about yellow fever vaccine responses in identical twins.

The sequenced sample consisted of memory (CD45RO+) T cells sorted from blood. V and J are TRBV7-8 and TRBJ2-7; D call uncertain. The clonotype originates from a young woman in good health. In DNA form, the CDR3 reads TGTGCCAGCAGCTTAGTTAGTGGCGCCTACGAGCAGTACTTC. Translation: CASSLVSGAYEQYF.